The next 4 T cell receptor beta chains were all read from a single sample in a study of blood T cell repertoires in COVID-19. TCRdb keeps only in-frame clones here, not all; method: immunoSEQ multiplex PCR. The profile shows about 26,000 clones, 80% to 95% of them singletons. The sequencing sample was made of peripheral blood. These receptors all come from a human donor in a cohort sampled during active COVID-19.

This rearrangement joins TRBV12-3 or TRBV12-4 to TRBJ1-2; no reliable D call. V was cut by 7 bases and J by 1 base, with 10 bases left in between. The CDR3 totals 13 residues. This CDR3 reads CASTKTVNYGYTF. CDR3 coding DNA: TGTGCCAGCACCAAAACAGTTAACTATGGCTACACCTTC.

This clone was counted once. J is TRBJ1-1 and V is TRBV3-1 (or the pseudogene TRBV3-2), with D perhaps TRBD1 (6 bases). V dropped 5 bases and J dropped 10 bases, with 17 bases sitting between them. The CDR3 is 13 residues long. Germline-derived CDR1 and CDR2 are LGHDT and YNNKEL (reference sequence). This CDR3 reads CASSKGQGSGAFF. The CDR3 nucleotides read TGTGCCAGCAGCAAGGGCCAGGGGAGCGGAGCTTTCTTT.

The J gene is TRBJ2-1, the V gene TRBV2, with 9 bases identical to TRBD2. The CDR3 loop spans 14 amino acids. Germline CDR1 SNHLY, CDR2 FYNNEI. J lost 7 bases, V lost 3 bases, and 4 bases had no gene match. CDR3 bases: TGTGCCAGCAGTGATGGTAGCGGGGGAAATGAGCAGTTCTTC. Protein sequence: CASSDGSGGNEQFF.

This chain uses TRBV12-3 or TRBV12-4 with TRBJ1-1, with D unresolved. This CDR3 comprises 13 residues. The ends were cut back, 5 bases at V and 1 base at J, with 8 bases in the middle. The CDR3: CASSLRENTEAFF. The CDR3 region has the DNA TGTGCCAGCAGTCTACGTGAGAACACTGAAGCTTTCTTT.